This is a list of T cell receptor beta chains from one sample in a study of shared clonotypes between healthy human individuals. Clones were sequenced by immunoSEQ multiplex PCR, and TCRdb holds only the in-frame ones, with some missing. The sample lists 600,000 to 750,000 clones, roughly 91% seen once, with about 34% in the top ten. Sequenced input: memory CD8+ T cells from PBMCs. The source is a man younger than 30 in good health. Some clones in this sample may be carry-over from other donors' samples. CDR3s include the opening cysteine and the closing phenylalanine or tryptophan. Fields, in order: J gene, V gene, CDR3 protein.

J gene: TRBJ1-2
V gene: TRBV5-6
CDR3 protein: CASSSGQFYGYTF

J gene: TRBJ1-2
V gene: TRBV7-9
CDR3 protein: CASSSRLDTAGYTF

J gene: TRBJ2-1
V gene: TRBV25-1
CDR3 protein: CASSDARQLAGVRWEQFF

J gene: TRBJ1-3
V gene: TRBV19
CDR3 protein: CASSTDRRHAGNTIYF

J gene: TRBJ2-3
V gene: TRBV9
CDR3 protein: CASSVAPTSLADTQYF

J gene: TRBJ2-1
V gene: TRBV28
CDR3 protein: CASSANEQFF

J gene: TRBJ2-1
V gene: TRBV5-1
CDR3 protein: CASRKTGDYNEQFF

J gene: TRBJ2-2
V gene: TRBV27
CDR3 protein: CASSLFEGTGELFF

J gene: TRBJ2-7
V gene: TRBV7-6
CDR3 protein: CASSLAPRGEAYEQYF

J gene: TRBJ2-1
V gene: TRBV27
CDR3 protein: CASSLSAGRNEQFF

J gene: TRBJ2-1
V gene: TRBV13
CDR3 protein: CASSLGGLRLGEQFF

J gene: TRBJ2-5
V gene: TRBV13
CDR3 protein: CASSSRARKETQYF

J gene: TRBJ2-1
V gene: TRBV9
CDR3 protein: CASSVGGTPGNEQFF

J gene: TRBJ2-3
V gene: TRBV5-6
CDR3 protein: CASSLPVNGRGRDTQYF

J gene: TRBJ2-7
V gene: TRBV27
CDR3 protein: CASSFPTGTGIYEQYF

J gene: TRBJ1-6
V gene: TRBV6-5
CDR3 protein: CASSYRRSYNSPLHF

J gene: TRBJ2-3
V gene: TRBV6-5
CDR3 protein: CASTPRRVSTDTQYF

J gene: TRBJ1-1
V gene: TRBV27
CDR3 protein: CASSLLNSNTEAFF

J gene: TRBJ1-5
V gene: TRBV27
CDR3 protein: CASSSIGQVSNQPQHF

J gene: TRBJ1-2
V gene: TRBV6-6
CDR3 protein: CASSSGEAYGYTF

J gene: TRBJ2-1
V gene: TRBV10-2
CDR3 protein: CASSVSLSYNEQFF

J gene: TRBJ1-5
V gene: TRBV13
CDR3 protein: CASSLGTGGQPQHF

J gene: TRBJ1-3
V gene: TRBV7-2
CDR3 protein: CASSPRDGLNTIYF

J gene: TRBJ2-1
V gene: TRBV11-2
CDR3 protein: CASTGGLLGGSYNEQFF

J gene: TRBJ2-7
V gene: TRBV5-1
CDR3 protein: CASSLGTSIEQYF

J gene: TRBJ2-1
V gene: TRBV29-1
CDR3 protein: CSVEQAGLVPYNEQFF

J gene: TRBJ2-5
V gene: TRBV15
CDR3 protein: CATNEGLAGGPAAETQYF

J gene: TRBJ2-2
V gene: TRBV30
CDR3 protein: CAWSVEYPSTIWGGELFF

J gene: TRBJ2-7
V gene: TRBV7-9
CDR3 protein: CASSLVKTSGRYEQYF

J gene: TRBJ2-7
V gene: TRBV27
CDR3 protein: CASSLSGVGGSSYEQYF

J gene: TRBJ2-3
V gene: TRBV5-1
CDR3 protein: CASSLVTSGRTDTQYF

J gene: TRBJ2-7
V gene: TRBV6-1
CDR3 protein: CASSGGTEAYEQYF

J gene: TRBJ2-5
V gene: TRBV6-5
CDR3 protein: CASSYSKREMEETQYF

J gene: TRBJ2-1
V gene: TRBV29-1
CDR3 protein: CSVELAGVPRQGDEQFF

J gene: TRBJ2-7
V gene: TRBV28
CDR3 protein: CASSLPHRSYEQYF

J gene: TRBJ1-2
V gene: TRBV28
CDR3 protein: CASTPVGQGYYLYGYTF

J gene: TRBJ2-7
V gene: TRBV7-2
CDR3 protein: CASSLRTGPYEQYF

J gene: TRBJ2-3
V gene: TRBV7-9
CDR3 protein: CASSALAGGTDTQYF

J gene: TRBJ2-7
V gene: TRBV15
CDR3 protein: CATSRGGASYEQYF

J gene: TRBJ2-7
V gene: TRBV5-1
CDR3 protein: CASSLRRLGYEQYF

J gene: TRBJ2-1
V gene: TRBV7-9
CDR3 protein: CASSFASGYNEQFF

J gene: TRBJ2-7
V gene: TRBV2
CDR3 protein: CASSETGASGIYEQYF

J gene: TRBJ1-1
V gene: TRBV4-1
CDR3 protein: CASSPRGLNTEAFF

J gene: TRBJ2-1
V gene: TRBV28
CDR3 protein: CASSLWNRGLNEQFF

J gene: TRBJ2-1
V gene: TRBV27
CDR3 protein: CASSLSKGSYNEQFF

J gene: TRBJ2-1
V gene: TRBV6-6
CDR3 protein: CASSFYSGRGNEQFF

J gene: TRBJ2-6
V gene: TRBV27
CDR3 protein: CASSLTVSGANVLTF

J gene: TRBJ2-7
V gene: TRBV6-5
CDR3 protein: CASSEDSTQSYEQYF

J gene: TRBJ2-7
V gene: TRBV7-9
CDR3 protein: CASSPPTGTGFHEQYF

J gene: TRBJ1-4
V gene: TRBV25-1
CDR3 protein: CASSAGGLRTNEKLFF

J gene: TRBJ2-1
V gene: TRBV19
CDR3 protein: CASSIGTRTGDYNEQFF

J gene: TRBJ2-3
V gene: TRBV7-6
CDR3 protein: CASSYRDRVSDTQYF

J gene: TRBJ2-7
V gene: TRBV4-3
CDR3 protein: CASSQSTGGGYSYEQYF

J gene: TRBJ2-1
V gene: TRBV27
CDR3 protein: CASSLSSGAGNEQFF

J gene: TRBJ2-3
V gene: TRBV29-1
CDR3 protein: CSVSEGFTDTQYF

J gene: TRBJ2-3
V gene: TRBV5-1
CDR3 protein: CASSFLILAGNTDTQYF

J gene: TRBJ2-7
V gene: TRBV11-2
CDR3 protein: CASSGSGLYEQYF